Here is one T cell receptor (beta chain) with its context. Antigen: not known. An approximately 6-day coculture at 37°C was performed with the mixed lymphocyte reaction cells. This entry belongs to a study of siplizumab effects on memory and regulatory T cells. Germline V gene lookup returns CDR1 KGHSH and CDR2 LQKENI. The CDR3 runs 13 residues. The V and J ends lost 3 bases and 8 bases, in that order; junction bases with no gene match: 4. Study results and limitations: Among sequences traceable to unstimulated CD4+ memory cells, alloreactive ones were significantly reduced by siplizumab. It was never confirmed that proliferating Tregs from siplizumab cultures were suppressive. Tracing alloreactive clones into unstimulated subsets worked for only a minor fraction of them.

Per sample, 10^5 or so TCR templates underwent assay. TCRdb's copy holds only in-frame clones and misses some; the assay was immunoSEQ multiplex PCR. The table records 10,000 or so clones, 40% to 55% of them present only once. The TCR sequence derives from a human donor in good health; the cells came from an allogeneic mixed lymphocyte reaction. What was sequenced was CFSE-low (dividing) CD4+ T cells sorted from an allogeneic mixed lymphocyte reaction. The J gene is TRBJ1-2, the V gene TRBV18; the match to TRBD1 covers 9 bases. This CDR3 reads CASSPTGGWGYTF. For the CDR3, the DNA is TGTGCCAGCTCACCTACAGGGGGCTGGGGCTACACCTTC.